A single sample gave rise to the 27 T cell receptor beta chains below, sequenced in a study of tumor and adjacent non-tumor tissue in lung cancer. This sample's RNA came from whole unsorted tissue. This non-tumor lung sample came from over 3 cm beyond the tumor edge. A modified ARM-PCR protocol with three rounds of nested PCR amplified TCRbeta. TCRdb independently ran MiXCR on the multiplex PCR reads; one entry per CDR3 protein. The repertoire holds over 80,000 distinct CDR3 sequences, with around 80% as singletons. Sequenced: distant non-tumor lung tissue. The receptors derive from a woman between 50 and 59 years old with non-small cell lung cancer.

The chain carries TRBV6-2 or TRBV6-3 and TRBJ2-7; the match to TRBD1 covers 9 bases. After removal of 9 bases from V and 6 bases from J, the junction contained 15 bases not matched to a gene. CDR3 length: 15 amino acids. CDR1 and CDR2 from the germline V gene are MNHEY and SVGEGT. The CDR3, as DNA: TGTGCCAGTAGCTTACAGGGGGCCCACCACCTCGAGCAGTACTTC. Translation gives CASSLQGAHHLEQYF.

The rearrangement joins TRBV29-1 to TRBJ2-7, with D tentatively TRBD2 (5 bases). V was pared by 4 bases and J by 6 bases, with 16 bases between. The CDR3 contains 13 residues. The germline gives CDR1 SQVTM, CDR2 ANQGSEA. The CDR3 bases are TGCAGCGTTGCGGCGAGACGGGGAATCGAGCAGTACTTC. Protein: CSVAARRGIEQYF.

The rearrangement links TRBV7-9 to TRBJ2-1; D is possibly TRBD2 (6 bases). V gave up 0 bases and J gave up 4 bases, with 10 bases separating them. The CDR3 extends over 15 amino acids. The germline gives CDR1 SEHNR, CDR2 FQNEAQ (reference sequence). The CDR3 coding sequence is TGTGCCAGCAGCTTAGCGGGAGGAAAGTACAATGAGCAGTTCTTC. The encoded protein is CASSLAGGKYNEQFF.

The table lists this clonotype with a count of one. A much more abundant neighbour one base away suggests this may be a read error. This rearrangement joins TRBV28 to TRBJ1-4, with 12 bases lining up with TRBD1. Germline V gene lookup returns CDR1 MDHEN and CDR2 SYDVKM. The CDR3 runs 15 residues. The DNA for the CDR3 is TGTGCCAGCAACTCCCCCGGGACAGGGGGCGAAAAACTGTCTTTT. Its protein is CASNSPGTGGEKLSF.

A note on this clonotype: One end of the junction fails to match germline, which may point to a read error. This chain joins TRBV4-1 and TRBJ1-5, with no clear D. Germline lookup yields CDR1 MGHRA and CDR2 YSYEKL. The CDR3 extends over 15 amino acids. In DNA form, the CDR3 reads TGCGCCGGCAGACAAGTTCCCGGGAGCAATCAGCCCCAGCATTTT. This translates into CAGRQVPGSNQPQHF.

As concerns this clonotype: A much larger clonotype is one base distant, so this may be a read error. V is TRBV5-1 and J is TRBJ2-5; perhaps D is TRBD1 or TRBD2 (6 bases each). Germline loops: CDR1 SGHRS, CDR2 YFSETQ. The CDR3 is made up of 12 amino acids. The CDR3 DNA is TGCGGCAGCAGCTTAGGGGGGGAGACCCAGTACTTC. Translating it yields CGSSLGGETQYF.

As for this clonotype: Because the CDR3 is missing its conserved closing phenylalanine or tryptophan, this is likely a read error. The chain uses TRBV6-4 and TRBJ1-5; D not certain. Deletions cut 3 bases from V and 0 bases from J, with 3 bases between. CDR1 and CDR2 (germline): MRHNA, SNTAGT. The CDR3 contains 13 residues. The CDR3 DNA sequence: TGTGCCAGCAGTGAGGGTAGCAATCAGCCCCAGCATTCT. This translates into CASSEGSNQPQHS.

On this clonotype itself: Germline is not matched at one junction end, which may reflect a read error. The rearrangement links TRBV29-1 to TRBJ1-1; unclear D gene. CDR3 length: 13 amino acids. The germline V gene encodes CDR1 SQVTM and CDR2 ANQGSEA. CDR3 in DNA: TGCAACGTTCACAGTGGGCTCAGCAGTGAAGCTTTCTTT. Translated: CNVHSGLSSEAFF.

The gene calls are TRBV5-5 and TRBJ2-2, with D uncertain. This CDR3 contains 15 residues. Trimming took off 5 bases at V and 3 bases at J, with 14 bases between the two ends. The germline V gene encodes CDR1 SGHKS and CDR2 YYEKEE (reference sequence). The CDR3 loop reads CASSLMGRDTGELFF. The CDR3 region has the DNA TGTGCCAGCAGTTTGATGGGAAGGGACACCGGGGAGCTGTTTTTT.

Details on this clonotype: This may stem from a read error, because a much larger clone lies one nucleotide away. The genes are TRBV28 and TRBJ2-7; unclear D gene. V lost 7 bases and J lost 3, with 7 bases in between. CDR1 and CDR2 from the germline V gene are MDHEN and SYDVKM. This CDR3 spans 11 amino acids. The CDR3 reads CASKVDYEQYF. The CDR3 DNA follows: TGTGCCAGCAAAGTGGACTACGAGCAGTACTTC.

Worth noting for this clonotype: One end of the junction does not line up with germline, which may come from a read error. The chain carries TRBV7-9 and TRBJ2-7; D may be TRBD1 (5 bases). CDR3 length: 14 amino acids. From germline, CDR1 is SEHNR and CDR2 FQNEAQ (reference sequence). CDR3 residues: CASSLRTSPYEPYF. DNA of the CDR3: TGTGCCAGCAGCTTAAGGACATCACCTTACGAGCCGTACTTC.

A remark on this clonotype: This CDR3 fails to terminate in the conserved phenylalanine or tryptophan, so it likely reflects a read error. The DNA is omitted, as the CDR3 cannot be located on it reliably, and the CDR3 follows TCRdb's listing. The J gene is TRBJ2-7, the V gene TRBV6-5; the table gives TRBD2 as D, unverified against the DNA. The CDR3 is 12 residues long, ends included. CDR1 is MNHEY, CDR2 SVGAGI, per germline. This CDR3 reads CASSPPRGEQYL.

J is TRBJ1-2 and V is TRBV10-3; D remains unclear. Germline CDR1 and CDR2: ENHRY and SYGVKD. This CDR3 is built from 14 residues. V gave up 6 bases and J gave up 2 bases, with 13 bases separating them. CDR3 in amino acids: CAISLSNGNYGYTF. DNA of the CDR3: TGTGCCATCAGCCTCTCCAATGGAAACTATGGCTACACCTTC.

With regard to this clonotype: This sequence may be a read error, since a much larger clone differs from it by one base. The chain links TRBV9 to TRBJ1-2; TRBD1 aligns across 7 bases. This CDR3 has 15 amino acids. The V gene's germline CDR1 is SGDLS and CDR2 YYNGEE. The junction had 11 bases not matched to a gene; V was cut back by 1 base and J by 8 bases. The DNA of the CDR3 is TGTGCCAGCAGCGTATTCGACAGGGCTACGGGAGGCTACACCTTC. Protein: CASSVFDRATGGYTF.

To note about this clonotype: One junction end disagrees with the germline gene, perhaps due to a read error. V usage is TRBV4-1 and J usage is TRBJ2-7; the D gene is possibly TRBD2 (5 bases). Germline assignment: CDR1 MGHRA and CDR2 YSYEKL. This CDR3 has 15 residues. The CDR3 loop is CDSIMSGIGTYEQYF. Written as DNA, the CDR3 is TGCGACAGCATCATGTCCGGGATAGGGACCTACGAGCAGTACTTC.

This clonotype has more than one count but fewer than ten. Possible read error: a much larger clone is one base away. V gene TRBV20-1 combines with J gene TRBJ2-3, with D unclear. The V gene's germline CDR1 is DFQATT and CDR2 SNEGSKA (reference sequence). V was clipped by 2 bases and J by 2 bases, with 17 bases between them. The CDR3 is 16 residues long. This CDR3 is CSARSPGFDVTDTQYF. In nucleotides, the CDR3 is TGCAGTGCTAGATCCCCAGGATTCGACGTCACAGATACGCAGTATTTT.

This clonotype was seen once. The chain has TRBV28 and TRBJ2-7; no reliable D call. CDR1 is MDHEN and CDR2 is SYDVKM in the germline V gene. Trimming took 7 bases from V and 6 from J, leaving 13 bases between them. There are 12 residues in the CDR3. CDR3 DNA: TGTGCCAGCACCGGACCCCTCATCGAGCAGTACTTC. Translated, it gives CASTGPLIEQYF. Variable domain in full (rest from reference TRBV28 and TRBJ2-7): DVKVTQSSRYLVKRTGEKVFLECVQDMDHENMFWYRQDPGLGLRLIYFSYDVKMKEKGDIPEGYSVSREKKERFSLILESASTNQTSMYLCASTGPLIEQYFGPGTRLTVT.

DNA of the CDR3: TGTGCCAACAGTTTGCGCTGGTACGAGCAGTACTTC. Translated, it gives CANSLRWYEQYF. J is TRBJ2-7 and V is TRBV5-6; D remains unclear. Germline CDR1 SGHDT, CDR2 YYEEEE. The CDR3 covers 12 residues. Trimming took off 9 bases at V and 4 bases at J, with 14 bases between the two ends.

Turning to this clonotype: A read error may account for a junction end that differs from germline. The chain's CDR3 is CANSLDPTNSGYEQYF. DNA for the CDR3: TGTGCCAACAGCTTAGACCCTACTAATAGTGGTTACGAGCAGTACTTC. V and J are TRBV11-2 and TRBJ2-7; unclear D gene. This CDR3 has 16 amino acids. Germline lookup yields CDR1 SGHAT and CDR2 FQNNGV.

For this clonotype: A single base separates this from a much larger clone, so it may be a read error. This sequence joins TRBV5-1 and TRBJ2-3; TRBD2 agrees at 7 bases. The CDR3 sequence is 16 residues long. In germline, CDR1 is SGHRS, CDR2 YFSETQ. The V segment lost 2 bases and the J segment 4 bases; nucleotides outside the gene matches: 10. This CDR3 reads CASSFLVGGASDTQYF. CDR3 bases: TGCGCCAGCAGCTTCTTAGTGGGAGGGGCCTCAGATACGCAGTATTTT.

On this clonotype itself: Here the CDR3 omits its conserved ending phenylalanine or tryptophan, so a read error is the likely source. The DNA is omitted, as the CDR3 cannot be located on it reliably, and the CDR3 follows TCRdb's listing. V usage is TRBV12-3 or TRBV12-4 and J usage is TRBJ1-5. Termini included, the CDR3 measures 13 amino acids. CDR3 loop: CASNRDSNQPHHC.

This clonotype has a handful of counts. The CDR3 sequence is CASSPGLVGVNEQFF. The CDR3 DNA is TGTGCCAGCAGTCCCGGACTAGTTGGTGTAAATGAGCAGTTCTTC. The chain links TRBV6-2 or TRBV6-3 to TRBJ2-1; 7 nucleotides agree with TRBD2. With 5 bases clipped from V and 7 bases from J, the junction kept 11 bases outside the gene matches. The CDR3 is made up of 15 amino acids. CDR1 and CDR2 (germline): MNHEY, SVGEGT.

This clonotype was seen many times. V is TRBV6-2 or TRBV6-3 and J is TRBJ2-6, with 7 bases identical to TRBD1. Trimming removed 4 bases from V and 0 bases from J; junction bases left unmatched: 0. Per germline, CDR1 MNHEY and CDR2 SVGEGT. CDR3 length: 15 residues. The CDR3 coding sequence is TGTGCCAGCAGTTGGGACAGCTCTGGGGCCAACGTCCTGACTTTC. Translated: CASSWDSSGANVLTF.

Turning to this clonotype: As the CDR3 is not closed by the conserved phenylalanine or tryptophan, this likely results from a read error. The chain joins TRBV5-1 to TRBJ2-3; no clear D. V dropped 7 bases and J dropped 4 bases, with 13 bases sitting between them. CDR3 length: 13 residues. The germline gives CDR1 SGHRS, CDR2 YFSETQ. The DNA of the CDR3 is TGCGCCAGCCGACTGCTCGGTCCAGATACGCAGTATTGT. Translated: CASRLLGPDTQYC.

About this clonotype: No conserved phenylalanine or tryptophan ends this CDR3, so it is likely a read error. The chain combines TRBV11-1 with TRBJ2-5, with 9 bases fitting TRBD2. This CDR3 spans 16 amino acids. V lost 4 bases to trimming and J lost 4 bases; unmatched junction nucleotides: 10. CDR1 and CDR2 (germline): SGHAT, FQDESV (reference sequence). The CDR3 region has the DNA TGTGCCAGCAGCTATAGTCTAGCGGGAATGGGAGAGACCCAGTACCTC. Translating it yields CASSYSLAGMGETQYL.

This clonotype was seen just once. Germline is not matched at one junction end, which may reflect a read error. This chain joins TRBV29-1 and TRBJ2-3; D is ambiguous. The V gene's germline CDR1 is SQVTM and CDR2 ANQGSEA. The CDR3 runs 13 residues. The CDR3 nucleotides read TGCAGCGTAGGATCCCATTCCACTGATAAGCAGTATTTT. Encoded protein: CSVGSHSTDKQYF.

About this clonotype itself: The conserved phenylalanine or tryptophan is not found at the CDR3 terminus, so this likely reflects a read error. V gene TRBV28 combines with J gene TRBJ2-1, with TRBD1 as a possible D gene (7 bases). CDR1 and CDR2 (germline): MDHEN, SYDVKM. This CDR3 region has 14 residues. V was pared by 8 bases and J by 8 bases, with 19 bases between. CDR3 in DNA: TGTGCCAGCTGTTCAGGGGGGTCCCGCGATGAGCAGTTCTTA. It is translated as CASCSGGSRDEQFL.